A selection of T cell receptor beta chains follows, all from one sample in a study of radiotherapy plus CTLA-4 blockade in lung cancer. The repertoire was sequenced with immunoSEQ multiplex PCR; TCRdb's copy has only in-frame clones and lacks some. The sample holds more than 90,000 clones, 70% to 90% seen once. This sample comprised peripheral blood, obtained from a patient treated with radiotherapy plus ipilimumab. The receptors originated from a human donor with non-small cell lung cancer that progressed on radiotherapy plus ipilimumab. Each CDR3 is given with its conserved first and last residue. A D gene is named only where the DNA matches it firmly. Clone size is stated in some rows and not others, as once, few, many or a class when expanded.

CDR3,DNA,D,V,size,J
CASSESSPGQRLDIQYF,TGTGCCAGCAGTGAGAGTTCTCCGGGACAGAGGCTTGACATTCAGTACTTC,TRBD1,TRBV25-1,NA,TRBJ2-4
CASSLTRDRESEQYF,TGTGCCAGCAGCTTAACGAGGGACAGGGAATCCGAGCAGTACTTC,TRBD1,TRBV7-8,NA,TRBJ2-7
CASRTTGRERFKFF,TGTGCCAGCAGGACGACTGGGCGGGAGAGGTTTAAGTTCTTC,TRBD2,TRBV2,NA,TRBJ2-1
CASSRTRYNEQFF,TGTGCCAGCAGCCGGACTCGTTACAATGAGCAGTTCTTC,NA,TRBV6-5,once,TRBJ2-1
CAWSKWTAQFMNTEAFF,TGTGCCTGGAGTAAATGGACAGCCCAATTCATGAACACTGAAGCTTTCTTT,NA,TRBV30,NA,TRBJ1-1
CASSRTSGKYEQYF,TGTGCCAGCAGCCGGACTAGCGGAAAATACGAGCAGTACTTC,TRBD2,TRBV11-2,NA,TRBJ2-7
CASTTASYNEQFF,TGTGCCAGCACAACCGCATCCTACAATGAGCAGTTCTTC,NA,TRBV6-1,NA,TRBJ2-1
CASGLALSEAFF,TGTGCTAGTGGTTTGGCCCTGTCTGAAGCTTTCTTT,NA,TRBV12-5,NA,TRBJ1-1
CASSYDFPLTTGELFF,TGCGCCAGCAGTTATGACTTCCCCCTGACGACCGGGGAGCTGTTTTTT,NA,TRBV4-1,NA,TRBJ2-2
CASSESAVPPGNQPQHF,TGTGCCAGCAGTGAATCGGCAGTCCCCCCGGGCAATCAGCCCCAGCATTTT,NA,TRBV6-1,NA,TRBJ1-5
CATRGTGGRFQPQHF,TGTGCCACCAGGGGGACAGGGGGCAGGTTTCAGCCCCAGCATTTT,TRBD1,TRBV6-1,NA,TRBJ1-5
CASSRWGQRREQYF,TGTGCCAGCAGCCGTTGGGGACAGAGACGCGAGCAGTACTTC,TRBD1,TRBV5-4,NA,TRBJ2-7
CASSQRQGYYTGELFF,TGTGCCAGCAGCCAACGACAGGGGTACTACACCGGGGAGCTGTTTTTT,TRBD1,TRBV4-2,NA,TRBJ2-2
CASSMDRGGTEAFF,TGTGCCAGTAGTATGGATAGGGGGGGGACTGAAGCTTTCTTT,NA,TRBV19,NA,TRBJ1-1
CASSEVGDWGYTF,TGTGCCAGCAGTGAAGTTGGCGATTGGGGCTACACCTTC,NA,TRBV6-5,NA,TRBJ1-2
CASSVERERTDTQYF,TGTGCCAGCAGCGTAGAGCGGGAGAGGACAGATACGCAGTATTTT,TRBD2,TRBV9,NA,TRBJ2-3
CASRKGLLRDTEAFF,TGTGCCAGCAGAAAGGGGTTGTTGAGGGACACTGAAGCTTTCTTT,NA,TRBV6-5,NA,TRBJ1-1
CASSRGQGTVQPQHF,TGTGCCAGCAGTAGGGGACAGGGAACTGTCCAGCCCCAGCATTTT,TRBD1,TRBV6-1,NA,TRBJ1-5
CASSELVVGPGELFF,TGCGCCAGCAGCGAACTAGTTGTCGGCCCCGGGGAGCTGTTTTTT,NA,TRBV5-1,NA,TRBJ2-2
CASSPIPTGELFF,TGTGCCAGCTCACCAATCCCCACCGGGGAGCTGTTTTTT,NA,TRBV18,NA,TRBJ2-2
CTSSQDPGAHEQFF,TGCACCAGCAGCCAAGATCCAGGGGCCCATGAGCAGTTCTTC,NA,TRBV1,NA,TRBJ2-1
CASSQNLRDRFSNQPQHF,TGTGCCAGCAGCCAAAATCTCCGGGACAGGTTTAGCAATCAGCCCCAGCATTTT,TRBD1,TRBV16,NA,TRBJ1-5
CASSESGSLNEQYF,TGTGCCAGCAGCGAGAGCGGGAGTCTGAACGAGCAGTACTTC,TRBD2,TRBV9,once,TRBJ2-7
CASSWPGTDTQYF,TGTGCCAGCAGTTGGCCAGGCACAGATACGCAGTATTTT,NA,TRBV6-1,once,TRBJ2-3
CASSLVRGTSTEAFF,TGCGCCAGCAGCTTGGTTCGGGGAACGAGCACTGAAGCTTTCTTT,NA,TRBV5-1,NA,TRBJ1-1
CASSLSGARGNTIYF,TGTGCCAGCAGCTTATCAGGGGCTCGCGGAAACACCATATATTTT,NA,TRBV7-9,NA,TRBJ1-3
CATTLGQGGTEAFF,TGTGCCACCACCCTCGGACAGGGTGGGACTGAAGCTTTCTTT,TRBD1,TRBV15,NA,TRBJ1-1
CASSQGVAGANVLTF,TGTGCCAGCTCACAGGGAGTGGCTGGGGCCAACGTCCTGACTTTC,NA,TRBV18,NA,TRBJ2-6
CASSQEAIYGYTF,TGTGCCAGCAGCCAGGAGGCGATTTATGGCTACACCTTC,NA,TRBV4-2,NA,TRBJ1-2
CASSPSWGSANTGELFF,TGTGCCAGCAGCCCTTCCTGGGGATCGGCGAACACCGGGGAGCTGTTTTTT,NA,TRBV7-8,NA,TRBJ2-2
CASSSGEAGGEKLFF,TGTGCCAGCAGCTCCGGAGAGGCGGGTGGTGAAAAACTGTTTTTT,NA,TRBV6-1,NA,TRBJ1-4
CASRDLAKNIQYF,TGTGCCAGCAGGGATTTAGCCAAAAACATTCAGTACTTC,NA,TRBV28,NA,TRBJ2-4
CASSPPGGTNYGYTF,TGTGCCAGCTCACCACCGGGGGGAACTAACTATGGCTACACCTTC,NA,TRBV18,once,TRBJ1-2
CASKLAGGLYEQYF,TGTGCCAGCAAGCTAGCGGGAGGCTTATACGAGCAGTACTTC,TRBD2,TRBV27,NA,TRBJ2-7
CASSPRDRTSYEQYF,TGTGCCAGCAGCCCCCGGGACAGGACCTCCTACGAGCAGTACTTC,TRBD1,TRBV7-9,NA,TRBJ2-7
CASSLGTGVQFSNQPQHF,TGTGCCAGCAGCTTAGGGACAGGGGTCCAGTTTAGCAATCAGCCCCAGCATTTT,TRBD1,TRBV7-8,NA,TRBJ1-5
CASSVTQGWSYGYTF,TGTGCCAGCAGTGTCACACAGGGGTGGTCCTATGGCTACACCTTC,TRBD1,TRBV2,once,TRBJ1-2
CASEGAGGYTF,TGTGCCAGCGAAGGGGCAGGTGGCTACACCTTC,NA,TRBV6-1,few,TRBJ1-2
CAWSVGQRGRDTQYF,TGTGCCTGGAGTGTAGGTCAAAGGGGTAGGGATACGCAGTATTTT,NA,TRBV30,NA,TRBJ2-3
CASSSRGRAAFSSYNEQFF,TGTGCCAGCAGCTCACGCGGGAGGGCAGCATTCAGCTCCTACAATGAGCAGTTCTTC,TRBD2,TRBV7-2,NA,TRBJ2-1
CASSPGRNNQPQHF,TGTGCCAGCAGCCCCGGACGGAACAATCAGCCCCAGCATTTT,NA,TRBV2,NA,TRBJ1-5
CASSQEGVRENIQYF,TGCGCCAGCAGCCAGGAGGGAGTAAGGGAAAACATTCAGTACTTC,NA,TRBV4-1,NA,TRBJ2-4
CASSLAGTVNYGYTF,TGTGCCAGCAGCTTGGCCGGGACAGTCAACTATGGCTACACCTTC,TRBD1,TRBV5-5,NA,TRBJ1-2
CASRSDRGSSGANVLTF,TGTGCCAGTAGGTCGGACAGGGGATCTTCTGGGGCCAACGTCCTGACTTTC,TRBD1,TRBV19,NA,TRBJ2-6
CASSPDTGSRWYEQYF,TGCGCCAGCAGCCCCGATACCGGGAGCAGGTGGTACGAGCAGTACTTC,NA,TRBV4-1,NA,TRBJ2-7
CASRVWGQTQYF,TGTGCCAGCAGGGTTTGGGGGCAGACCCAGTACTTC,NA,TRBV27,few,TRBJ2-5
CASTKQLLAGRTGELFF,TGTGCCAGCACCAAACAGCTCTTAGCGGGGAGGACCGGGGAGCTGTTTTTT,TRBD2,TRBV27,NA,TRBJ2-2
CASSLRQGSSQPQHF,TGTGCCAGCAGCCTTAGACAGGGAAGCTCTCAGCCCCAGCATTTT,TRBD1,TRBV5-6,NA,TRBJ1-5
CASSQVLGLYNEQFF,TGTGCCAGCAGCCAAGTTCTCGGGCTGTACAATGAGCAGTTCTTC,NA,TRBV14,NA,TRBJ2-1
CASSGGAQETQYF,TGTGCCAGCAGCGGAGGGGCGCAAGAGACCCAGTACTTC,NA,TRBV5-6,NA,TRBJ2-5
CASSFWQGTYGYTF,TGTGCCAGCAGCTTCTGGCAGGGAACCTATGGCTACACCTTC,NA,TRBV5-6,NA,TRBJ1-2
CASSRENLNQPQHF,TGTGCCAGTAGTAGGGAGAACCTCAATCAGCCCCAGCATTTT,NA,TRBV19,NA,TRBJ1-5